A single sample gave rise to the 26 T cell receptor beta chains below, sequenced in a study of T cells in localized non-small cell lung cancer. TCRdb keeps only in-frame clones here, not all; method: immunoSEQ multiplex PCR. The sample carries about 26,000 clones, around 85% recorded once. The sequencing here drew on peripheral blood, taken before any cancer treatment. These receptors originate from a female donor older than 55 with stage II squamous cell lung carcinoma.

The chain uses TRBV2 and TRBJ2-1; 7 bases are a match to TRBD2. CDR3 length: 12 residues. In germline, CDR1 is SNHLY, CDR2 FYNNEI. The junction had 5 bases not matched to a gene; V was cut back by 11 bases and J by 4 bases. The CDR3 nucleotides are TGTGCCGAAGCGGGAATATACAATGAGCAGTTCTTC. Translated: CAEAGIYNEQFF.

V usage is TRBV18 and J usage is TRBJ2-4, with D possibly matching TRBD2 (5 bases). Looked up from germline, CDR1 is KGHSH and CDR2 is LQKENI. Trimming removed 7 bases at V and 5 bases at J, with 21 bases between. The CDR3 is 16 amino acids. This chain's CDR3 is CASCPDSPPGENIQYF. As DNA, the CDR3 is TGTGCCAGCTGCCCGGACTCCCCTCCCGGAGAAAACATTCAGTACTTC.

The chain has TRBV18 and TRBJ2-1, with D possibly matching TRBD2 (6 bases). Per germline, CDR1 KGHSH and CDR2 LQKENI. With 0 bases removed from V and 0 bases from J, the gap between germline ends came to 21 bases. This CDR3 is built from 20 residues. CDR3 region: CASSPPINWEAFSSYNEQFF. The CDR3 DNA reads TGTGCCAGCTCACCACCGATTAATTGGGAGGCCTTCAGCTCCTACAATGAGCAGTTCTTC.

The V call is TRBV19, the J call TRBJ2-1; the match to TRBD2 covers 11 bases. Germline trimming cut 5 bases from V and 2 bases from J; bases unmatched to any gene: 5. The CDR3 consists of 16 residues. Germline V gene lookup returns CDR1 LNHDA and CDR2 SQIVND (reference sequence). This chain's CDR3 is CASSLGLADPYNEQFF. CDR3 sequence (DNA): TGTGCCAGTAGTTTGGGACTAGCGGATCCCTACAATGAGCAGTTCTTC.

This chain uses TRBV5-1 with TRBJ1-1; a weak D match, TRBD1 (6 bases). Germline V CDR1 and CDR2: SGHRS, YFSETQ. V lost 3 bases and J 1 base, leaving 13 bases between the germline ends. The CDR3 is 15 amino acids. In DNA form, the CDR3 reads TGCGCCAGCAGCTGGGGGCAGGTGGGGAACACTGAAGCTTTCTTT. Amino acids: CASSWGQVGNTEAFF.

V gene TRBV25-1 combines with J gene TRBJ2-3; D might be TRBD2 (5 bases). The CDR3 runs 13 residues. Trimming pared 6 bases from V and 0 bases from J, leaving 7 bases between. Germline-derived CDR1 and CDR2 are MGHDK and SYGVNS. CDR3: CASSSGSTDTQYF. The CDR3 DNA follows: TGTGCCAGCAGCTCGGGAAGCACAGATACGCAGTATTTT. Filled out from reference TRBV25-1 and TRBJ2-3, the complete variable domain reads EADIYQTPRYLVIGTGKKITLECSQTMGHDKMYWYQQDPGMELHLIHYSYGVNSTEKGDLSSESTVSRIRTEHFPLTLESARPSHTSQYLCASSSGSTDTQYFGPGTRLTVL.

The chain joins TRBV7-9 to TRBJ2-2; D not resolved. This CDR3 spans 13 amino acids. Looked up from germline, CDR1 is SEHNR and CDR2 is FQNEAQ (reference sequence). The ends were cut back, 5 bases at V and 6 bases at J, with 10 bases in the middle. CDR3 sequence reads: CASSPPRPGELFF. Here the CDR3 DNA reads TGTGCCAGCAGCCCCCCCCGGCCCGGGGAGCTGTTTTTT.

The chain has TRBV7-2 and TRBJ1-1, with D unclear. This CDR3 has 13 residues. CDR1 is SGHTA and CDR2 is FQGNSA in the germline V gene. The V gene lost 2 bases and the J gene lost 1 base, with 5 bases spanning the gap. CDR3 amino acids: CASSLTENTEAFF. The CDR3 DNA sequence: TGTGCCAGCAGCTTAACGGAGAACACTGAAGCTTTCTTT.

The rearrangement uses TRBV5-4 and TRBJ2-3; 8 positions agree with TRBD2. From germline, CDR1 is SGHNT and CDR2 YYREEE (reference sequence). Unmatched junction bases numbered 0, after V lost 5 bases and J lost 1 base. There are 13 residues in the CDR3. For the CDR3, the DNA is TGTGCCAGCAGTAGCGGGGGCACAGATACGCAGTATTTT. Protein: CASSSGGTDTQYF.

J is TRBJ1-2 and V is TRBV27; D may be TRBD1 (6 bases). This CDR3 spans 13 amino acids. Deletions cut 4 bases from V and 8 bases from J, with 14 bases between. Germline V CDR1 and CDR2: MNHEY, SMNVEV (reference sequence). CDR3 protein: CASSSGGGQGYTF. CDR3 bases: TGTGCCAGCAGTTCCGGGGGGGGGCAAGGCTACACCTTC.

The chain joins TRBV6-8 to TRBJ2-5; D gene ambiguous. V was cut by 8 bases and J by 7 bases, with 11 bases left in between. In germline, CDR1 is MNHGY, CDR2 SAAAGT. The CDR3 totals 11 residues. Here the CDR3 reads CASDLKGTQYF. DNA for the CDR3: TGTGCCAGCGACTTAAAAGGGACCCAGTACTTC.

The V call is TRBV19, the J call TRBJ2-7; maybe TRBD1 (6 bases). Between the trimmed V and J ends, which lost 5 bases and 5 bases, there was a span of 10 bases. Germline CDR1 and CDR2: LNHDA and SQIVND (reference sequence). The CDR3 extends over 12 amino acids. The CDR3 loop reads CASSEQGHEQYF. CDR3 nucleotides: TGTGCCAGTAGTGAACAGGGACACGAGCAGTACTTC.

V is TRBV6-1 and J is TRBJ1-3; no firm D call. This CDR3 contains 14 residues. V lost 4 bases and J 4 bases, leaving 11 bases between the germline ends. Germline loops: CDR1 MNHNS, CDR2 SASEGT. The CDR3 is CASSGSNGGNTIYF. In DNA form, the CDR3 reads TGTGCCAGCAGTGGTAGCAACGGCGGAAACACCATATATTTT.

This rearrangement joins TRBV25-1 to TRBJ2-5, with 7 bases fitting TRBD2. V dropped 3 bases and J dropped 5; count of bases not matched to a gene: 6. The CDR3 covers 14 residues. CDR1 MGHDK and CDR2 SYGVNS come from the germline V gene. The chain's CDR3 is CASSERGSFETQYF. The CDR3 coding sequence is TGTGCCAGCAGTGAGCGGGGGTCGTTTGAGACCCAGTACTTC.

V is TRBV7-2 and J is TRBJ1-2; D is unclear. Germline assignment: CDR1 SGHTA and CDR2 FQGNSA. Trimming cost V 5 bases and J 8 bases, with 15 bases left between them. The CDR3 contains 13 residues. The chain's CDR3 is CASSTDGLGGYTF. CDR3 DNA: TGTGCCAGCAGCACGGACGGGCTAGGCGGCTACACCTTC.

The chain couples TRBV5-1 to TRBJ2-1; 8 nucleotides line up with TRBD2. V was clipped by 7 bases and J by 4 bases; unmatched bases: 10. CDR1 and CDR2 (germline): SGHRS, YFSETQ. CDR3 size: 15 residues. CDR3 DNA sequence: TGCGCCAGCTCCAGCGGGGGAATTCTTTACAATGAGCAGTTCTTC. It is translated as CASSSGGILYNEQFF.

This chain joins TRBV7-8 and TRBJ1-4; D uncertain. CDR3 length: 19 residues. Germline CDR1 SGHVS, CDR2 FQNEAQ. Between the trimmed V and J ends, which lost 0 bases and 3 bases, there was a span of 20 bases. CDR3 region: CASSLARGEGSGANEKLFF. In DNA form, the CDR3 reads TGTGCCAGCAGCTTAGCGCGTGGAGAGGGAAGTGGGGCTAATGAAAAACTGTTTTTT.

This clone has only one observation. The CDR3 here is CASSRDSMNTEAFF. The CDR3 coding sequence is TGTGCCAGCAGCCGGGACAGCATGAACACTGAAGCTTTCTTT. J is TRBJ1-1 and V is TRBV6-1; 7 bases match TRBD1. Germline trimming cut 6 bases from V and 0 bases from J; bases unmatched to any gene: 4. Per the germline V gene, CDR1 is MNHNS and CDR2 is SASEGT. There are 14 residues in the CDR3.

The chain is built from TRBV18 and TRBJ1-1; tentative D call: TRBD1 (6 bases). Germline V lookup: CDR1 KGHSH, CDR2 LQKENI. The ends were cut back, 4 bases at V and 5 bases at J, with 11 bases in the middle. This CDR3 region has 13 residues. As DNA, the CDR3 is TGTGCCAGCTCACAGGCAGGGGTAACTGAAGCTTTCTTT. Residues: CASSQAGVTEAFF.

The J gene is TRBJ2-7, the V gene TRBV7-2; 9 bases agree with TRBD2. V was clipped by 7 bases and J by 2 bases; unmatched bases: 12. The length of the CDR3 is 16 residues. Germline assignment: CDR1 SGHTA and CDR2 FQGNSA. CDR3 bases: TGTGCCAGCACCTCAGCGGGGCGGGGGGGAACCTACGAGCAGTACTTC. It codes for CASTSAGRGGTYEQYF. Together with reference TRBV7-2 and TRBJ2-7, the CDR3 gives the full variable domain: GAGVSQSPSNKVTEKGKDVELRCDPISGHTALYWYRQSLGQGLEFLIYFQGNSAPDKSGLPSDRFSAERTGGSVSTLTIQRTQQEDSAVYLCASTSAGRGGTYEQYFGPGTRLTVT.

This chain links TRBV29-1 with TRBJ2-1, with 14 bases that match TRBD2. Per germline, CDR1 SQVTM and CDR2 ANQGSEA. CDR3 length: 16 amino acids. The V gene end was trimmed by 4 bases and the J gene end by 5 bases; junction bases not matched to a gene: 7. The DNA for the CDR3 is TGCAGCGTTGGACTAGCGGGAGGGCCGGGTAACAATGAGCAGTTCTTC. It codes for CSVGLAGGPGNNEQFF.

The rearrangement uses TRBV6-1 and TRBJ2-7, with TRBD1 matching over 8 bases. CDR3 size: 14 residues. V lost 6 bases to trimming and J lost 6 bases; unmatched junction nucleotides: 10. Per the germline V gene, CDR1 is MNHNS and CDR2 is SASEGT. In DNA form, the CDR3 reads TGTGCCAGCAGACCGCTAACAGGGGGAGGCGAGCAGTACTTC. Amino acid sequence: CASRPLTGGGEQYF.

The genes are TRBV11-2 and TRBJ2-3; maybe TRBD2 (6 bases). Between the trimmed V and J ends, which lost 3 bases and 4 bases, there was a span of 14 bases. The CDR3 sequence is 15 residues long. Looked up from germline, CDR1 is SGHAT and CDR2 is FQNNGV. CDR3 protein: CASSFLRGGSDTQYF. CDR3 DNA: TGTGCCAGCAGCTTCCTACGGGGAGGCTCAGATACGCAGTATTTT. Full variable domain (remainder filled in from reference TRBV11-2 and TRBJ2-3): EAGVAQSPRYKIIEKRQSVAFWCNPISGHATLYWYQQILGQGPKLLIQFQNNGVVDDSQLPKDRFSAERLKGVDSTLKIQPAKLEDSAVYLCASSFLRGGSDTQYFGPGTRLTVL.

The genes are TRBV27 and TRBJ1-5, with D hard to call. Germline values: CDR1 MNHEY, CDR2 SMNVEV (reference sequence). This CDR3 has 13 residues. The ends were cut back, 6 bases at V and 3 bases at J, with 9 bases in the middle. CDR3 protein: CASRRQYNQPQHF. In DNA form, the CDR3 reads TGTGCCAGCAGACGGCAGTACAATCAGCCCCAGCATTTT.

The V gene is TRBV10-2, the J gene TRBJ2-1; possibly TRBD1 or TRBD2 for D (5 bases each). The CDR3 length is 12 residues. Per the germline V gene, CDR1 is WSHSY and CDR2 is SAAADI. V dropped 8 bases and J dropped 5 bases, with 10 bases sitting between them. The CDR3 region has the DNA TGCGCCAGCGGGGGTTTGCACAATGAGCAGTTCTTC. Translated: CASGGLHNEQFF.

The genes are TRBV7-2 and TRBJ2-1; 14 bases align to TRBD2. The V gene's germline CDR1 is SGHTA and CDR2 FQGNSA. This CDR3 is 19 amino acids long. The V gene end was trimmed by 4 bases and the J gene end by 0 bases; junction bases not matched to a gene: 8. The DNA of the CDR3 is TGTGCCAGCAGCTCTTTGACTAGCGGGAGGGCTAGCTCCTACAATGAGCAGTTCTTC. Its protein is CASSSLTSGRASSYNEQFF.